The source of this T cell receptor beta chain is a study of T-cell reconstitution after alpha-beta-depleted transplantation in children. Overall study findings and caveats: It was surviving recipient T cells and thymic progenitors that gave some patients high TCRbeta diversity at day 60. T-cell counts and diversity were attributed mostly to newly produced T cells one year after transplant. Reportedly, only several hundred clones from non-depleted graft cells drove alpha-beta T-cell counts at about two months.

As it was prepared, the TCRbeta library received unique molecular identifiers. TCRdb itself ran the PCR reads through MiXCR, one entry per CDR3 protein. Of fewer than 550,000 distinct CDR3 sequences detected, approximately 10% appear once; the ten largest clones hold 2% to 2.5%. Looked up from germline, CDR1 is LGHNA and CDR2 is YNFKEQ. The CDR3 contains 15 residues. As regards this clonotype: Its matching antigen is unknown. This sequence may be a read error, since a much larger clone differs from it by one base.

The V call is TRBV4-2, the J call TRBJ2-7; TRBD2 is a possible D gene (6 bases). This TCR was recovered from a child aged 2-15 years with inherited bone marrow failure, due to receive a stem cell transplant. The sequencing used PBMCs, collected before TCRalphabeta/CD19-depleted stem cell transplant. The CDR3: CASSPGGVHSNEQYF. The CDR3 nucleotides are TGTGCCAGCAGTCCCGGAGGGGTTCACTCCAACGAGCAGTACTTC.